This is a list of T cell receptor beta chains from one sample in a study of beta chain features in type 1 diabetes. Some clones are missing from TCRdb's copy, which holds only in-frame ones; the method was immunoSEQ multiplex PCR. In the table there are under 500,000 clones, roughly 31% of which are singletons. Material: naive CD4+ T cells from blood. The receptors originated from a man aged 18 to 35 in good health. CDR3s include the opening cysteine and the closing phenylalanine or tryptophan. The order of the fields is V gene, D gene, J gene, clone size, CDR3 protein, CDR3 DNA. D genes are given only for firm matches. Clone size appears in some rows only: once, few, many, or a class for an expanded clone.

V: TRBV14; D: .; J: TRBJ2-1; size: few; CDR3: CASSRGSLDSRDEQFF; DNA: TGTGCCAGCAGCCGAGGGAGTTTGGACAGCAGGGATGAGCAGTTCTTC
V: TRBV7-9; D: TRBD1; J: TRBJ2-5; size: .; CDR3: CASSLLKGAEYGETQYF; DNA: TGTGCCAGCAGCCTTTTGAAGGGGGCAGAATACGGAGAGACCCAGTACTTC
V: TRBV7-6; D: TRBD2; J: TRBJ2-1; size: once; CDR3: CASSKGLAGGVPNNEQFF; DNA: TGTGCCAGCAGCAAGGGACTAGCGGGAGGGGTACCGAACAATGAGCAGTTCTTC
V: TRBV10-3; D: TRBD1; J: TRBJ2-1; size: .; CDR3: CAISEGTVYNEQFF; DNA: TGTGCCATCAGTGAGGGGACAGTCTACAATGAGCAGTTCTTC
V: TRBV5-1; D: .; J: TRBJ2-1; size: once; CDR3: CASNTGVDEQFF; DNA: TGCGCCAGCAACACGGGAGTCGATGAGCAGTTCTTC
V: TRBV7-9; D: .; J: TRBJ1-5; size: .; CDR3: CASASGAITRGQPQHF; DNA: TGTGCCAGCGCTTCCGGAGCGATCACGAGAGGTCAGCCCCAGCATTTT
V: TRBV7-9; D: .; J: TRBJ1-2; size: .; CDR3: CASSLAGDLYGYTF; DNA: TGTGCCAGCAGCTTGGCGGGGGATCTCTATGGCTACACCTTC
V: TRBV7-9; D: .; J: TRBJ2-1; size: .; CDR3: CASSFRDRAYNEQFF; DNA: TGTGCCAGCAGCTTCCGGGACCGAGCCTACAATGAGCAGTTCTTC
V: TRBV15; D: .; J: TRBJ1-1; size: few; CDR3: CATSRDYPSTEAFF; DNA: TGTGCCACCAGCAGAGATTACCCAAGCACTGAAGCTTTCTTT
V: TRBV5-6; D: .; J: TRBJ2-1; size: .; CDR3: CASRFGPRLSNEQFF; DNA: TGTGCCAGCAGGTTCGGTCCCCGTCTCTCCAATGAGCAGTTCTTC
V: TRBV18; D: TRBD2; J: TRBJ2-1; size: .; CDR3: CASSPGLAGEGEQFF; DNA: TGTGCCAGCTCACCGGGACTAGCGGGAGAGGGTGAGCAGTTCTTC
V: TRBV4-3; D: TRBD1; J: TRBJ2-7; size: few; CDR3: CASSPDRVSYEQYF; DNA: TGCGCCAGCAGCCCTGACAGGGTCTCCTACGAGCAGTACTTC
V: TRBV6-5; D: .; J: TRBJ2-1; size: .; CDR3: CASSPSGTSDNEQFF; DNA: TGTGCCAGCAGTCCCTCCGGGACTTCAGACAATGAGCAGTTCTTC
V: TRBV10-3; D: TRBD2; J: TRBJ2-1; size: .; CDR3: CAISESLGSGTNNEQFF; DNA: TGTGCCATCAGTGAGTCGTTGGGTAGCGGGACGAACAATGAGCAGTTCTTC
V: TRBV2; D: .; J: TRBJ2-3; size: .; CDR3: CASSEILGDTQYF; DNA: TGTGCCAGCAGTGAAATCCTCGGAGATACGCAGTATTTT
V: TRBV30; D: .; J: TRBJ2-1; size: few; CDR3: CAWYTIPGEQFF; DNA: TGTGCCTGGTATACAATACCGGGTGAGCAGTTCTTC
V: TRBV19; D: TRBD2; J: TRBJ2-5; size: .; CDR3: CASSSGTSFQETQYF; DNA: TGTGCCAGTAGTAGCGGGACTAGCTTCCAAGAGACCCAGTACTTC
V: TRBV29-1; D: .; J: TRBJ1-5; size: few; CDR3: CSVGGGNQPQHF; DNA: TGCAGCGTTGGGGGGGGCAATCAGCCCCAGCATTTT
V: TRBV15; D: .; J: TRBJ2-3; size: few; CDR3: CATSRADADTQYF; DNA: TGTGCCACCAGCAGAGCGGACGCAGATACGCAGTATTTT
V: TRBV7-8; D: TRBD2; J: TRBJ2-1; size: few; CDR3: CASSPSGTANEQFF; DNA: TGTGCCAGCAGCCCTAGCGGGACTGCCAATGAGCAGTTCTTC
V: TRBV7-9; D: .; J: TRBJ1-2; size: .; CDR3: CASSPTGLDGYTF; DNA: TGTGCCAGCAGCCCTACAGGTCTCGATGGCTACACCTTC
V: TRBV4-1; D: TRBD2; J: TRBJ2-1; size: .; CDR3: CASSQDPLAGASSYNEQFF; DNA: TGCGCCAGCAGCCAAGATCCACTAGCGGGAGCCAGCTCCTACAATGAGCAGTTCTTC
V: TRBV4-3; D: TRBD2; J: TRBJ2-1; size: .; CDR3: CASSPQRLAGGGEQFF; DNA: TGCGCCAGCAGCCCCCAACGGCTAGCGGGAGGTGGTGAGCAGTTCTTC
V: TRBV7-2; D: TRBD2; J: TRBJ2-7; size: .; CDR3: CASSISSGSADEQYF; DNA: TGTGCCAGCAGCATATCTAGCGGGAGCGCCGACGAGCAGTACTTC
V: TRBV10-3; D: TRBD1; J: TRBJ1-1; size: .; CDR3: CAISDGNRGPEAFF; DNA: TGTGCCATCAGTGATGGTAACAGGGGGCCTGAAGCTTTCTTT
V: TRBV10-3; D: .; J: TRBJ2-2; size: few; CDR3: CATQGTANTGELFF; DNA: TGTGCCACCCAGGGCACAGCGAACACCGGGGAGCTGTTTTTT
V: TRBV7-9; D: .; J: TRBJ2-6; size: .; CDR3: CASSPEGGAGANVLTF; DNA: TGTGCCAGCAGCCCCGAGGGGGGAGCTGGGGCCAACGTCCTGACTTTC
V: TRBV2; D: .; J: TRBJ1-2; size: few; CDR3: CASSPDSNYGYTF; DNA: TGTGCCAGCAGTCCGGACAGTAACTATGGCTACACCTTC
V: TRBV19; D: .; J: TRBJ1-5; size: .; CDR3: CASGREQGGSQHF; DNA: TGTGCCAGTGGGAGGGAACAGGGAGGTTCCCAGCATTTT
V: TRBV29-1; D: .; J: TRBJ1-1; size: few; CDR3: CSVEEGKWTEAFF; DNA: TGCAGCGTTGAGGAGGGGAAGTGGACTGAAGCTTTCTTT
V: TRBV5-6; D: .; J: TRBJ2-3; size: .; CDR3: CASSPRLEADTQYF; DNA: TGTGCCAGCAGCCCCAGACTAGAAGCAGATACGCAGTATTTT
V: TRBV28; D: .; J: TRBJ2-4; size: .; CDR3: CASSLGALTGTSKNIQYF; DNA: TGTGCCAGCAGTTTAGGCGCCCTTACGGGGACTTCCAAAAACATTCAGTACTTC
V: TRBV10-3; D: TRBD2; J: TRBJ2-1; size: few; CDR3: CAISEVKTSGSDEQFF; DNA: TGTGCCATCAGTGAGGTAAAGACTAGCGGGAGTGATGAGCAGTTCTTC
V: TRBV29-1; D: .; J: TRBJ2-3; size: .; CDR3: CSVEGKGRVTDTQYF; DNA: TGCAGCGTTGAAGGAAAGGGCAGGGTCACAGATACGCAGTATTTT
V: TRBV6-5; D: .; J: TRBJ2-3; size: .; CDR3: CASTGPSWVDTQYF; DNA: TGTGCCAGCACCGGCCCATCATGGGTAGATACGCAGTATTTT
V: TRBV6-1; D: .; J: TRBJ2-3; size: .; CDR3: CASSEIPGISTDTQYF; DNA: TGTGCCAGCAGTGAAATCCCCGGGATTAGCACAGATACGCAGTATTTT
V: TRBV30; D: .; J: TRBJ2-7; size: .; CDR3: CAWAGGRRYEQYF; DNA: TGTGCCTGGGCCGGGGGGCGCAGATACGAGCAGTACTTC
V: TRBV11-2; D: TRBD1; J: TRBJ2-4; size: .; CDR3: CASSPDRGNIQYF; DNA: TGTGCCAGCAGCCCGGACAGGGGGAACATTCAGTACTTC
V: TRBV27; D: TRBD1; J: TRBJ1-2; size: few; CDR3: CASSFQGTGPYGYTF; DNA: TGTGCCAGCAGTTTCCAGGGGACAGGCCCCTATGGCTACACCTTC
V: TRBV7-3; D: .; J: TRBJ1-1; size: .; CDR3: CASSPQSMNTEAFF; DNA: TGTGCCAGCAGCCCACAGAGCATGAACACTGAAGCTTTCTTT
V: TRBV7-8; D: TRBD1; J: TRBJ2-2; size: .; CDR3: CASRQTAGGFDTGELFF; DNA: TGTGCCAGCAGGCAGACCGCAGGGGGCTTTGACACCGGGGAGCTGTTTTTT
V: TRBV7-2; D: TRBD2; J: TRBJ2-5; size: few; CDR3: CASSLIRRGRAVETQYF; DNA: TGTGCCAGCAGCTTAATACGTCGCGGGAGGGCCGTGGAGACCCAGTACTTC
V: TRBV28; D: .; J: TRBJ2-1; size: .; CDR3: CASSLFSIPGDEQFF; DNA: TGTGCCAGCAGTTTATTTTCCATCCCTGGGGATGAGCAGTTCTTC
V: TRBV9; D: .; J: TRBJ2-7; size: .; CDR3: CASSATASSYEQYF; DNA: TGTGCCAGCAGCGCGACTGCTAGCTCCTACGAGCAGTACTTC
V: TRBV25-1; D: .; J: TRBJ2-7; size: few; CDR3: CASGGTPNEQYF; DNA: TGTGCCAGCGGCGGGACGCCTAACGAGCAGTACTTC
V: TRBV30; D: TRBD2; J: TRBJ2-3; size: .; CDR3: CAWSGGRADTQYF; DNA: TGTGCCTGGAGTGGCGGGAGGGCAGATACGCAGTATTTT
V: TRBV30; D: .; J: TRBJ1-1; size: .; CDR3: CAWRHMNTEAFF; DNA: TGTGCCTGGAGACATATGAACACTGAAGCTTTCTTT
V: TRBV30; D: .; J: TRBJ1-5; size: .; CDR3: CAWSERLGMGNQPQHF; DNA: TGTGCCTGGAGCGAGAGACTGGGGATGGGCAATCAGCCCCAGCATTTT
V: TRBV4-3; D: .; J: TRBJ2-3; size: .; CDR3: CASSLARADTQYF; DNA: TGCGCCAGCAGCCTGGCCCGTGCAGATACGCAGTATTTT
V: TRBV7-2; D: .; J: TRBJ2-7; size: .; CDR3: CASSLGRGPYEQYF; DNA: TGTGCCAGCAGCTTAGGAAGGGGTCCCTACGAGCAGTACTTC
V: TRBV28; D: TRBD2; J: TRBJ2-1; size: .; CDR3: CASSLAGADGNEQFF; DNA: TGTGCCAGCAGTTTAGCGGGAGCGGATGGGAATGAGCAGTTCTTC
V: TRBV7-9; D: .; J: TRBJ1-5; size: few; CDR3: CASSLAQGGQPQHF; DNA: TGTGCCAGCAGCTTAGCCCAGGGCGGTCAGCCCCAGCATTTT
V: TRBV30; D: TRBD2; J: TRBJ2-5; size: .; CDR3: CAWTSGQETQYF; DNA: TGTGCCTGGACTAGCGGACAAGAGACCCAGTACTTC
V: TRBV5-4; D: .; J: TRBJ2-1; size: few; CDR3: CASSLGLSYNEQFF; DNA: TGTGCCAGCAGCTTGGGTCTCTCCTACAATGAGCAGTTCTTC
V: TRBV15; D: .; J: TRBJ2-1; size: few; CDR3: CATSRLDMNEQFF; DNA: TGTGCCACCAGTCGACTAGATATGAATGAGCAGTTCTTC
V: TRBV4-3; D: TRBD1; J: TRBJ2-3; size: .; CDR3: CASSRDRVSGDTQYF; DNA: TGCGCCAGCAGCCGAGACAGGGTTTCAGGAGATACGCAGTATTTT
V: TRBV9; D: .; J: TRBJ1-1; size: .; CDR3: CASSAKPGYTEAFF; DNA: TGTGCCAGCAGCGCAAAACCAGGGTACACTGAAGCTTTCTTT
V: TRBV6-5; D: .; J: TRBJ2-5; size: .; CDR3: CASSYMAGSGTQYF; DNA: TGTGCCAGCAGTTACATGGCAGGGTCGGGGACCCAGTACTTC